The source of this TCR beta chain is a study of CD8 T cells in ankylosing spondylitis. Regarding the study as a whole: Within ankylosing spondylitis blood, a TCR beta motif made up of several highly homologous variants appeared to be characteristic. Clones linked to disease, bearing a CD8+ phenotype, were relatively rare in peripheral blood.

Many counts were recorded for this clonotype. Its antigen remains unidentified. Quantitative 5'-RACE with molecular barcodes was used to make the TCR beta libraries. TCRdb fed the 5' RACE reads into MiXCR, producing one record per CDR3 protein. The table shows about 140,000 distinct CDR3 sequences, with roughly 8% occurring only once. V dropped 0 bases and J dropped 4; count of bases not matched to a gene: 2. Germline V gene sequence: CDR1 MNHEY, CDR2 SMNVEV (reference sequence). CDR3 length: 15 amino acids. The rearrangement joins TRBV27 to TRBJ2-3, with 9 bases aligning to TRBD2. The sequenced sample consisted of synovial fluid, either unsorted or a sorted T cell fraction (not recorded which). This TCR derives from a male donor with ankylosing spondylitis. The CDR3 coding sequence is TGTGCCAGCAGTTTATCTGCGGGAGGGGCAGATACGCAGTATTTT. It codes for CASSLSAGGADTQYF.